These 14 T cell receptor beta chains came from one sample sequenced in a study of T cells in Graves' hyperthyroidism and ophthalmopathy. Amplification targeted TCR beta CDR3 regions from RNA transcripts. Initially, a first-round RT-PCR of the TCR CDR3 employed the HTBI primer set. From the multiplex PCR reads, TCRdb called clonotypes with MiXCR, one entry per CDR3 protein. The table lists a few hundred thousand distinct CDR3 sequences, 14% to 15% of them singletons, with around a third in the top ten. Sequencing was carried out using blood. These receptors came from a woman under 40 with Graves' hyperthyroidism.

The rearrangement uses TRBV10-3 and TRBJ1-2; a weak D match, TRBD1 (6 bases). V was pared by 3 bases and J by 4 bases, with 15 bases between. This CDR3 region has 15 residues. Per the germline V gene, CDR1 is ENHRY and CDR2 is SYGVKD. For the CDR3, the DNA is TGTGCCATCAGTGAAACAGGACAGAAGGTCTATGGCTACACCTTC. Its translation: CAISETGQKVYGYTF.

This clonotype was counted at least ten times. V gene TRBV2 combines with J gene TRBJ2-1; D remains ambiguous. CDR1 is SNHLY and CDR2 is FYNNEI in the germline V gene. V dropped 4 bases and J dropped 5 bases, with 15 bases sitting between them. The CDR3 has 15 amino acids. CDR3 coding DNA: TGTGCCAGCAGTGTGCGTCTCCGCCCCCACAATGAGCAGTTCTTC. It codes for CASSVRLRPHNEQFF. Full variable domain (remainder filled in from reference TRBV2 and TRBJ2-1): EPEVTQTPSHQVTQMGQEVILRCVPISNHLYFYWYRQILGQKVEFLVSFYNNEISEKSEIFDDQFSVERPDGSNFTLKIRSTKLEDSAMYFCASSVRLRPHNEQFFGPGTRLTVL.

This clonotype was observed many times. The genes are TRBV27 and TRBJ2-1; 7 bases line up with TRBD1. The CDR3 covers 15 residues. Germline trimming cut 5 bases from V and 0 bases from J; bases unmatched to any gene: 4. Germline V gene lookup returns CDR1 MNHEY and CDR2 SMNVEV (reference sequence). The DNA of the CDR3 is TGTGCCAGCAGTGATGCAGGGGGCTCCTACAATGAGCAGTTCTTC. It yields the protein CASSDAGGSYNEQFF.

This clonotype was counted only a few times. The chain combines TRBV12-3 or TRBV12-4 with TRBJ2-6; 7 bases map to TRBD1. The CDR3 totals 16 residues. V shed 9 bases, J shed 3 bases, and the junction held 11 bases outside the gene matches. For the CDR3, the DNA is TGTGCCAGTCACCGCACAGGGGCGCTTGGGGCCAACGTCCTGACTTTC. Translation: CASHRTGALGANVLTF.

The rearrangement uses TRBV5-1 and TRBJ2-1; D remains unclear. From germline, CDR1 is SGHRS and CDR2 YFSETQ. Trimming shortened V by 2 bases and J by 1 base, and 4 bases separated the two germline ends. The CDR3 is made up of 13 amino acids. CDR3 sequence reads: CASSFESYNEQFF. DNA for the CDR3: TGCGCCAGCAGCTTCGAGTCCTACAATGAGCAGTTCTTC.

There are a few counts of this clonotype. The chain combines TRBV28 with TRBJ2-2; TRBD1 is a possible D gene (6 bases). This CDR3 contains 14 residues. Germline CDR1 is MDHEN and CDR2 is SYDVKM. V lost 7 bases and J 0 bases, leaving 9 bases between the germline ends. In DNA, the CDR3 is TGTGCCAGCATGGGGGCCCCGAACACCGGGGAGCTGTTTTTT. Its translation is CASMGAPNTGELFF.

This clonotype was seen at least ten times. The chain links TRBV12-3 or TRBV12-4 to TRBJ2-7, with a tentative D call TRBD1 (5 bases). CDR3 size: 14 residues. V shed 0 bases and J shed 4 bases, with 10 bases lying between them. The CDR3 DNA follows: TGTGCCAGCAGTTTAGCCCAGGGTCGGTACGAGCAGTACTTC. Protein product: CASSLAQGRYEQYF.

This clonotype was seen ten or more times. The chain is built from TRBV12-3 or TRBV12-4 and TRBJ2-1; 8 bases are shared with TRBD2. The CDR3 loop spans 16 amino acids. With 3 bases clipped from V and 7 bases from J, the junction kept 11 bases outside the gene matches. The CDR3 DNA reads TGTGCCAGCAGTTTTTCTCCCGAGCGGGAGTTAAATGAGCAGTTCTTC. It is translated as CASSFSPERELNEQFF.

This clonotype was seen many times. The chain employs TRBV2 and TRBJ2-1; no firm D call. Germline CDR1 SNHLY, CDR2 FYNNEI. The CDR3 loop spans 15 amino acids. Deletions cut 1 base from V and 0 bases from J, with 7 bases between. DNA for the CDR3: TGTGCCAGCAGTGAAGTCGGAAGCTCCTACAATGAGCAGTTCTTC. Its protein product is CASSEVGSSYNEQFF.

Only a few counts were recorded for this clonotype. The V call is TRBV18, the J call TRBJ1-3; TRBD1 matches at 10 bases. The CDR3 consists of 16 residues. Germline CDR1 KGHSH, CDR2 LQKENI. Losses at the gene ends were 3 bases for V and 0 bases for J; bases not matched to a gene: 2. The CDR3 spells CASSPRDRGSGNTIYF. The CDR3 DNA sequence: TGTGCCAGCTCACCCCGGGACAGGGGCTCTGGAAACACCATATATTTT.

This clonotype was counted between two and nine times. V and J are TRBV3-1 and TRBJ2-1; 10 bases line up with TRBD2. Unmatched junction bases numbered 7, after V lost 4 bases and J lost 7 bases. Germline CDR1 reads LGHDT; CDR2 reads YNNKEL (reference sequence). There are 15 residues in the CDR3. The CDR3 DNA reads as TGTGCCAGCAGCCTGGGACTAGCGATCGGTAATGAGCAGTTCTTC. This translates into CASSLGLAIGNEQFF.

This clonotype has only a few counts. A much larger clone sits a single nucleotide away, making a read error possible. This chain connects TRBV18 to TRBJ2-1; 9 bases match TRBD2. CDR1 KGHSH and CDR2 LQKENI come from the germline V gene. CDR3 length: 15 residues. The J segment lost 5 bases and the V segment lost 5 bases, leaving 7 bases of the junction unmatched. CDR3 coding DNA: TGTGCCAGCTCATCAGGACTAGCGCCGAACAATGAGCAGTTCTTC. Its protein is CASSSGLAPNNEQFF. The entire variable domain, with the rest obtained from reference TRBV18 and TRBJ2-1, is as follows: NAGVMQNPRHLVRRRGQEARLRCSPMKGHSHVYWYRQLPEEGLKFMVYLQKENIIDESGMPKERFSAEFPKEGPSILRIQQVVRGDSAAYFCASSSGLAPNNEQFFGPGTRLTVL.

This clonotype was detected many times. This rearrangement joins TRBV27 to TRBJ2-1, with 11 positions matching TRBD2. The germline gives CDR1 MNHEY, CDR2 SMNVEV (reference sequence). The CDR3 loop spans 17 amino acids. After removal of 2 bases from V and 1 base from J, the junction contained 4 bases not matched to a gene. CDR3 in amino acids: CASSLGLAGLSYNEQFF. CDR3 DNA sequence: TGTGCCAGCAGTTTAGGACTAGCGGGCCTGTCCTACAATGAGCAGTTCTTC.

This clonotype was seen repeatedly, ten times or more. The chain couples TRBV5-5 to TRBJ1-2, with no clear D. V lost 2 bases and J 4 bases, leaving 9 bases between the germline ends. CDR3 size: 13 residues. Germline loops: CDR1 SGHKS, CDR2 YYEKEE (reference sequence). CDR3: CASSFGRFYGYTF. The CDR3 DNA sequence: TGTGCCAGCAGCTTCGGCAGATTCTATGGCTACACCTTC.